This TCR beta chain derives from a study of blood T cell repertoires in COVID-19. Study context: Samples representing acute and convalescent COVID-19 were sourced from the United States, Italy and Spain.

This clone was detected once. CDR1 SGHAT and CDR2 FQDESV come from the germline V gene (reference sequence). V lost 2 bases to trimming and J lost 5 bases; unmatched junction nucleotides: 7. The length of the CDR3 is 15 residues. Authors' methods: Estimation of nucleated cell counts relied on the amplification of reference gene primers. TCRdb's table, derived via immunoSEQ multiplex PCR, lists solely in-frame clones and lacks some. Clone size and the V and J calls come from that table; the DNA yielded D and trimming. This sample has some 290,000 clones, with about nine tenths found just once. Sequencing was performed on peripheral blood. The origin of this receptor is a woman aged 30 to 39 with COVID-19, enrolled during active disease. V gene TRBV11-1 combines with J gene TRBJ2-3; 7 nucleotides line up with TRBD2. Written as DNA, the CDR3 is TGTGCCAGCAGCTTAATGGAATTAGCGGGAGATACGCAGTATTTT. This encodes CASSLMELAGDTQYF.